The 21 T cell receptor beta chains reported below all come from one sample, sequenced in a study of identical twins. A single record per CDR3 protein comes from TCRdb applying MiXCR to the 5' RACE reads. The table has around 680,000 distinct CDR3 sequences, roughly 8% seen once. These data were also reused for a study on yellow fever vaccine responses in identical twins.

Input material: PBMCs. Source of these receptors: a woman under 30 in good health.

This clonotype was found a few times. The J gene is TRBJ1-4, the V gene TRBV7-9, with D perhaps matching TRBD1 (6 bases). This CDR3 comprises 14 residues. V lost 5 bases and J lost 7, with 14 bases in between. CDR1 is SEHNR and CDR2 is FQNEAQ in the germline V gene (reference sequence). CDR3 in amino acids: CASSLNGGGEKLFF. The CDR3 DNA reads TGTGCCAGCAGCCTTAATGGAGGGGGTGAAAAACTGTTTTTT. Based on the CDR3 plus reference TRBV7-9 and TRBJ1-4, the full variable domain is DTGVSQNPRHKITKRGQNVTFRCDPISEHNRLYWYRQTLGQGPEFLTYFQNEAQLEKSRLLSDRFSAERPKGSFSTLEIQRTEQGDSAMYLCASSLNGGGEKLFFGSGTQLSVL.

This clonotype was seen ten or more times. The rearrangement links TRBV20-1 to TRBJ2-6; 7 nucleotides line up with TRBD1. The ends lost 5 bases at V and 4 bases at J; junction bases unmatched: 11. There are 16 residues in the CDR3. The V gene's germline CDR1 is DFQATT and CDR2 SNEGSKA (reference sequence). The CDR3 loop is CSAQEQGRSGANVLTF. As DNA, the CDR3 is TGCAGTGCTCAGGAACAGGGGAGATCCGGGGCCAACGTCCTGACTTTC.

Many counts were recorded for this clonotype. The chain links TRBV18 to TRBJ2-1; 9 nucleotides agree with TRBD1. With V trimmed by 5 bases and J by 7 bases, 6 bases remained unmatched. The germline V gene encodes CDR1 KGHSH and CDR2 LQKENI. The CDR3 covers 14 residues. The chain's CDR3 is CASSVDRGWNEQFF. The CDR3 nucleotides are TGTGCCAGCTCAGTGGACAGGGGATGGAATGAGCAGTTCTTC.

This clonotype has at least ten counts. The chain uses TRBV2 and TRBJ1-5, with 7 bases identical to TRBD1. Trimming at V came to 6 bases and at J to 4 bases, leaving 6 bases not matched to a gene. Germline values: CDR1 SNHLY, CDR2 FYNNEI. There are 14 residues in the CDR3. The CDR3 nucleotides read TGTGCCAGCAGCGACAGGGTCGGGAATCAGCCCCAGCATTTT. This encodes CASSDRVGNQPQHF.

This chain joins TRBV5-4 and TRBJ2-5; no definite D call. Trimming left V 3 bases short and J 2 bases short, with 8 bases between. The CDR3 sequence is 13 residues long. Germline V gives CDR1 SGHNT, CDR2 YYREEE (reference sequence). The CDR3 nucleotides read TGTGCCAGCAGCTCGGAGCTTCAAGAGACCCAGTACTTC. Its protein product is CASSSELQETQYF. The whole variable domain, filled in from reference TRBV5-4 and TRBJ2-5, reads ETGVTQSPTHLIKTRGQQVTLRCSSQSGHNTVSWYQQALGQGPQFIFQYYREEENGRGNFPPRFSGLQFPNYSSELNVNALELDDSALYLCASSSELQETQYFGPGTRLLVL.

The chain carries TRBV5-1 and TRBJ1-1; D is ambiguous. The CDR3 totals 15 residues. Germline V gene sequence: CDR1 SGHRS, CDR2 YFSETQ. Between the trimmed V and J ends, which lost 0 bases and 0 bases, there was a span of 9 bases. CDR3 region: CASSLGRTMNTEAFF. The CDR3 coding sequence is TGCGCCAGCAGCTTGGGACGGACCATGAACACTGAAGCTTTCTTT.

This chain links TRBV9 with TRBJ1-2; D unresolved. Trimming shortened V by 3 bases and J by 6 bases, and 18 bases separated the two germline ends. Germline values: CDR1 SGDLS, CDR2 YYNGEE. The CDR3 is 15 amino acids. This CDR3 is CASSAIPQRAHGYTF. The CDR3 DNA follows: TGTGCCAGCAGCGCCATACCACAGAGGGCGCATGGCTACACCTTC.

This clonotype was counted a few times. Relative to the germline gene, one junction end is altered; a read error may explain this. The chain has TRBV4-2 and TRBJ2-1; TRBD2 agrees at 9 bases. CDR3 size: 14 residues. Germline V gene data show CDR1 as LGHNA and CDR2 as YNFKEQ. The CDR3 loop reads CASSQESPGGGVTF. The CDR3 DNA reads as TGTGCCAGCAGCCAAGAATCTCCCGGCGGGGGGGTCACCTTC.

With regard to this clonotype: Since a much larger clone is just one base distant, this may be a read error. This chain connects TRBV10-3 to TRBJ2-5; possible D gene TRBD2, 5 bases. V was trimmed by 6 bases and J by 4 bases, leaving 12 bases between them. The germline gives CDR1 ENHRY, CDR2 SYGVKD. The CDR3 is 13 amino acids. CDR3 nucleotides: TGTGCCATCAGAAGGGAAGGGAGAGAGACCCAGTACTTC. Translating it yields CAIRREGRETQYF.

This clonotype was counted at least ten times. V usage is TRBV5-1 and J usage is TRBJ2-1, with 10 bases lining up with TRBD2. The CDR3 length is 17 residues. Losses at the gene ends were 1 base for V and 0 bases for J; bases not matched to a gene: 4. CDR1 SGHRS and CDR2 YFSETQ come from the germline V gene. The CDR3 nucleotides read TGCGCCAGCAGCTTGTTCACTAGCGGGATCTCCTACAATGAGCAGTTCTTC. As protein: CASSLFTSGISYNEQFF.

This clonotype was picked up many times. The gene calls are TRBV5-1 and TRBJ2-1; 10 nucleotides agree with TRBD2. The length of the CDR3 is 15 residues. V shed 4 bases, J shed 9 bases, and the junction held 10 bases outside the gene matches. The germline CDR1 and CDR2 sequences are SGHRS and YFSETQ. CDR3 sequence: CASSNLAGDLGEQFF. CDR3 in DNA: TGCGCCAGCAGCAACCTAGCGGGAGATTTGGGTGAGCAGTTCTTC.

The chain employs TRBV12-3 or TRBV12-4 and TRBJ1-1; D is perhaps TRBD1 (6 bases). The CDR3 spans 15 residues. Trimming shortened V by 4 bases and J by 2 bases, and 14 bases separated the two germline ends. The DNA for the CDR3 is TGTGCCAGCAGTTCTACAGGGTCCACTAACACTGAAGCTTTCTTT. It translates to CASSSTGSTNTEAFF.

The V call is TRBV7-9, the J call TRBJ2-1, with D tentatively TRBD1 or TRBD2 (5 bases each). The CDR3 spans 16 residues. V was cut by 4 bases and J by 7 bases, with 20 bases left in between. Germline assignment: CDR1 SEHNR and CDR2 FQNEAQ (reference sequence). The CDR3: CASSSVGTPIKNEQFF. The CDR3, as DNA: TGTGCCAGCAGCTCCGTGGGGACCCCGATAAAAAATGAGCAGTTCTTC.

This clonotype was counted between two and nine times. This chain links TRBV27 with TRBJ2-2; TRBD1 agrees at 7 bases. The J segment lost 0 bases and the V segment lost 5 bases, leaving 15 bases of the junction unmatched. This CDR3 contains 19 residues. CDR1 and CDR2 (germline): MNHEY, SMNVEV (reference sequence). The CDR3 region is CASSMQGVLTRANTGELFF. The CDR3 DNA is TGTGCCAGCAGTATGCAGGGGGTCCTAACACGCGCGAACACCGGGGAGCTGTTTTTT.

This clonotype was found many times. V is TRBV4-2 and J is TRBJ2-7; D possibly corresponds to TRBD2 (6 bases). From germline, CDR1 is LGHNA and CDR2 YNFKEQ. V was trimmed by 5 bases and J by 3 bases, leaving 11 bases between them. This CDR3 has 13 amino acids. Written as DNA, the CDR3 is TGTGCCAGCAGCGCGGGGACTGACTACGAGCAGTACTTC. Amino acids: CASSAGTDYEQYF.

This sequence joins TRBV6-1 and TRBJ2-3, with TRBD2 as a possible D gene (5 bases). Trimming took 6 bases from V and 0 from J, leaving 10 bases between them. The CDR3 extends over 14 amino acids. CDR1 is MNHNS, CDR2 SASEGT, per germline. The CDR3 sequence is CASRMAGSTDTQYF. In DNA, the CDR3 is TGTGCCAGCAGAATGGCGGGTAGCACAGATACGCAGTATTTT.

This clonotype was found a few times. The V and J genes are TRBV11-2 and TRBJ2-5; D possibly corresponds to TRBD1 (6 bases). The CDR3 totals 14 residues. Trimming took 3 bases from V and 0 from J, leaving 8 bases between them. CDR1 is SGHAT and CDR2 is FQNNGV in the germline V gene. The CDR3 DNA is TGTGCCAGCAGCTTTTGGACAGACCAAGAGACCCAGTACTTC. This gives the protein CASSFWTDQETQYF. Full variable domain (remainder filled in from reference TRBV11-2 and TRBJ2-5): EAGVAQSPRYKIIEKRQSVAFWCNPISGHATLYWYQQILGQGPKLLIQFQNNGVVDDSQLPKDRFSAERLKGVDSTLKIQPAKLEDSAVYLCASSFWTDQETQYFGPGTRLLVL.

This clonotype was observed a few times. The chain is built from TRBV4-3 and TRBJ1-6, with D possibly matching TRBD1 (5 bases). Trimming removed 2 bases at V and 8 bases at J, with 19 bases between. Germline CDR1 reads LGHNA; CDR2 reads YSLEER. The CDR3 has 17 amino acids. CDR3 region: CASSQWATTPTDSPLHF. CDR3 nucleotide sequence: TGCGCCAGCAGCCAATGGGCGACTACGCCGACAGATTCACCCCTCCACTTT.

This rearrangement joins TRBV20-1 to TRBJ2-1; 10 nucleotides align to TRBD2. The V gene's germline CDR1 is DFQATT and CDR2 SNEGSKA (reference sequence). CDR3 size: 16 residues. V shed 0 bases, J shed 8 bases, and the junction held 10 bases outside the gene matches. The CDR3 DNA reads TGCAGTGCTAGAGATATTCTAGCGGGGGTAGTGGATGAGCAGTTCTTC. Its protein product is CSARDILAGVVDEQFF.

This clonotype has a handful of counts. The chain is built from TRBV11-2 and TRBJ2-2; D perhaps matches TRBD2 (6 bases). Trimming cost V 2 bases and J 0 bases, with 13 bases left between them. In germline, CDR1 is SGHAT, CDR2 FQNNGV. The CDR3 has 17 residues. The CDR3 spells CASSLRESATNTGELFF. The CDR3 DNA is TGTGCCAGCAGCTTACGGGAGTCGGCAACGAACACCGGGGAGCTGTTTTTT.

The V gene is TRBV30, the J gene TRBJ1-1; a possible D gene is TRBD1 (5 bases). Germline V CDR1 and CDR2: GTSNPN, SVGIG (reference sequence). The CDR3 extends over 11 amino acids. The CDR3 protein is CVGADDTEAFF. CDR3 in DNA: TGTGTCGGGGCGGACGACACTGAAGCTTTCTTT.